Given below is one T cell receptor (beta chain) in context. Its cognate antigen is unknown. This sample stems from a study of OX40 agonist ivuxolimab in advanced cancers. Across the whole study: Ivuxolimab, which is an agonistic anti-OX40 (CD134) antibody, was administered to the patients. Study-level points and caveats: More expanded clones were seen, on average, in CD8+ T cells than in CD4+.

Data came from immunoSEQ multiplex PCR; TCRdb stores just in-frame clones and leaves some out. The sample shows tens of thousands of clones, approximately 90% of them seen only once. Germline CDR1 is MDHEN and CDR2 is SYDVKM. The CDR3 is 17 amino acids. Trimming shortened V by 2 bases and J by 0 bases, and 14 bases separated the two germline ends. The sequence was collected from an adult with an advanced solid tumor such as melanoma, head and neck, liver or kidney cancer. The chain links TRBV28 to TRBJ1-3; D unresolved. This material consisted of CD4+ or CD8+ T cells sorted from blood, taken in a trial of the OX40 agonist ivuxolimab. In DNA form, the CDR3 reads TGTGCCAGCAGTTTAGGACCCCAAGTCGCCTCTGGAAACACCATATATTTT. Protein sequence: CASSLGPQVASGNTIYF.